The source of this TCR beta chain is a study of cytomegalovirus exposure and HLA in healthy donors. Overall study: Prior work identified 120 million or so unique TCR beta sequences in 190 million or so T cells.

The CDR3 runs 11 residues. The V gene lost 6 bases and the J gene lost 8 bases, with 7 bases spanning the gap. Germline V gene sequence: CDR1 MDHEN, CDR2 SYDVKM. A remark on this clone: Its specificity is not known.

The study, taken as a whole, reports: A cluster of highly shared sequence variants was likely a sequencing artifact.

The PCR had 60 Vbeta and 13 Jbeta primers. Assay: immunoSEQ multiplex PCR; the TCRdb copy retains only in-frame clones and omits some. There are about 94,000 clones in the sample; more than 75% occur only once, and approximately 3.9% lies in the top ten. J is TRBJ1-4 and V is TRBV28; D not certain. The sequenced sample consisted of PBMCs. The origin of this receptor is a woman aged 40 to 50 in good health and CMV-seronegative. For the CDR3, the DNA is TGTGCCAGCAGCGAGGCGGAAAAACTGTTTTTT. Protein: CASSEAEKLFF.